The rows below give T cell receptor beta chains drawn from one sample of a study of shared clonotypes between healthy human individuals. Only in-frame clones appear in the TCRdb table, and some are missing; sequencing was by immunoSEQ multiplex PCR. Among about 480,000 clones listed, 79% were seen once. Material: PBMCs. Receptors originate from a woman in her forties in good health. Some clones in this sample may be carry-over from other donors' samples. The CDR3 runs from the conserved cysteine through the conserved F or W. A D gene is named only where the DNA matches it firmly. Some rows have no size entry. The others give once, few or many, or a class for an expanded clone.

V: TRBV7-2
size: NA
D: NA
J: TRBJ2-5
CDR3: CASSVTGAYETQYF
DNA: TGTGCCAGCAGCGTAACCGGGGCTTATGAGACCCAGTACTTC

V: TRBV11-3
size: NA
D: NA
J: TRBJ2-3
CDR3: CASSLGGPDTDTQYF
DNA: TGTGCCAGCAGCTTGGGGGGGCCCGACACAGATACGCAGTATTTT

V: TRBV5-1
size: NA
D: NA
J: TRBJ2-2
CDR3: CASSRLGGTGELFF
DNA: TGCGCCAGCAGCCGCCTAGGGGGCACCGGGGAGCTGTTTTTT

V: TRBV5-1
size: NA
D: NA
J: TRBJ2-7
CDR3: CASSFQGSYEQYF
DNA: TGCGCCAGCAGCTTTCAGGGGTCCTACGAGCAGTACTTC

V: TRBV29-1
size: NA
D: TRBD1
J: TRBJ2-5
CDR3: CSVLRETGLETQYF
DNA: TGCAGCGTCCTCAGGGAGACAGGGCTCGAGACCCAGTACTTC

V: TRBV20-1
size: NA
D: NA
J: TRBJ2-7
CDR3: CSARTDEQYF
DNA: TGCAGTGCTAGGACAGACGAGCAGTACTTC

V: TRBV29-1
size: NA
D: NA
J: TRBJ2-7
CDR3: CSVERGSEQYF
DNA: TGCAGCGTTGAAAGAGGTAGCGAGCAGTACTTC

V: TRBV7-2
size: NA
D: NA
J: TRBJ1-2
CDR3: CASSLGQFVGYTF
DNA: TGTGCCAGCAGCTTAGGACAGTTTGTAGGCTACACCTTC

V: TRBV11-2
size: NA
D: NA
J: TRBJ1-1
CDR3: CASSLGQAHREAFF
DNA: TGTGCCAGCAGCTTAGGACAGGCCCACCGGGAAGCTTTCTTT

V: TRBV27
size: NA
D: NA
J: TRBJ2-7
CDR3: CASSFGTTNYEQYF
DNA: TGTGCCAGCAGTTTCGGGACAACCAACTACGAGCAGTACTTC

V: TRBV11-2
size: few
D: NA
J: TRBJ2-1
CDR3: CASSEGRTYNEQFF
DNA: TGTGCCAGCAGCGAGGGGCGTACTTACAATGAGCAGTTCTTC

V: TRBV11-2
size: NA
D: TRBD2
J: TRBJ2-3
CDR3: CASSSTRAGADTQYF
DNA: TGTGCCAGCAGCTCAACCCGAGCGGGGGCAGATACGCAGTATTTT

V: TRBV5-4
size: NA
D: NA
J: TRBJ1-1
CDR3: CASSTRRTDWHEAFF
DNA: TGTGCCAGCAGCACGCGACGGACGGATTGGCATGAAGCTTTCTTT

V: TRBV7-9
size: NA
D: NA
J: TRBJ2-7
CDR3: CASSLRRGYEQYF
DNA: TGTGCCAGCAGCCTCCGACGTGGTTACGAGCAGTACTTC

V: TRBV15
size: few
D: NA
J: TRBJ2-3
CDR3: CATSIADTQYF
DNA: TGTGCCACCAGCATAGCGGATACGCAGTATTTT

V: TRBV7-9
size: few
D: TRBD2
J: TRBJ2-2
CDR3: CASSLLAGLNTGELFF
DNA: TGTGCCAGCAGCTTACTAGCGGGTCTGAACACCGGGGAGCTGTTTTTT

V: TRBV29-1
size: NA
D: NA
J: TRBJ2-3
CDR3: CSVVVGPGTDTQYF
DNA: TGCAGCGTTGTGGTCGGACCCGGCACAGATACGCAGTATTTT

V: TRBV4-2
size: NA
D: TRBD1
J: TRBJ2-4
CDR3: CASSQEDRGNNIQYF
DNA: TGTGCCAGCAGCCAGGAAGACAGGGGAAATAACATTCAGTACTTC

V: TRBV5-1
size: NA
D: NA
J: TRBJ2-5
CDR3: CASSLAPGEEETQYF
DNA: TGCGCCAGCAGCTTGGCCCCCGGGGAGGAAGAGACCCAGTACTTC

V: TRBV29-1
size: NA
D: NA
J: TRBJ1-1
CDR3: CSVVGGQVGTEAFF
DNA: TGCAGCGTTGTTGGGGGGCAAGTGGGAACTGAAGCTTTCTTT

V: TRBV18
size: NA
D: NA
J: TRBJ2-2
CDR3: CASSPRANTGELFF
DNA: TGTGCCAGCTCACCCAGGGCCAACACCGGGGAGCTGTTTTTT

V: TRBV29-1
size: NA
D: NA
J: TRBJ1-1
CDR3: CSVEGWQRNTEAFF
DNA: TGCAGCGTTGAAGGCTGGCAGAGAAACACTGAAGCTTTCTTT

V: TRBV5-1
size: NA
D: NA
J: TRBJ1-4
CDR3: CASSLAEEYEKLFF
DNA: TGCGCCAGCAGCTTGGCAGAGGAATATGAAAAACTGTTTTTT

V: TRBV18
size: NA
D: TRBD1
J: TRBJ2-7
CDR3: CASSPRGQLSYEQYF
DNA: TGTGCCAGCTCACCTAGGGGGCAGCTCTCCTACGAGCAGTACTTC

V: TRBV6-4
size: NA
D: NA
J: TRBJ2-3
CDR3: CASSTHGTDTQYF
DNA: TGTGCCAGCAGTACACACGGCACAGATACGCAGTATTTT

V: TRBV7-8
size: few
D: NA
J: TRBJ2-1
CDR3: CASSPSTSYNEQFF
DNA: TGTGCCAGCAGCCCCAGTACCTCCTACAATGAGCAGTTCTTC

V: TRBV28
size: NA
D: NA
J: TRBJ1-1
CDR3: CASSLPRTELNTEAFF
DNA: TGTGCCAGCAGTTTACCTAGGACAGAACTGAACACTGAAGCTTTCTTT

V: TRBV18
size: NA
D: TRBD2
J: TRBJ2-1
CDR3: CASSKGLAGDNEQFF
DNA: TGTGCCAGCTCAAAGGGGCTAGCGGGAGACAATGAGCAGTTCTTC

V: TRBV28
size: NA
D: NA
J: TRBJ2-5
CDR3: CASSFSHQETQYF
DNA: TGTGCCAGCAGTTTTTCCCATCAAGAGACCCAGTACTTC

V: TRBV5-1
size: NA
D: TRBD2
J: TRBJ2-7
CDR3: CASSLALGTSDEQYF
DNA: TGCGCCAGCAGCTTGGCCCTCGGGACTAGTGACGAGCAGTACTTC

V: TRBV2
size: NA
D: NA
J: TRBJ1-6
CDR3: CASSGQYNSPLHF
DNA: TGTGCCAGCAGTGGACAGTATAATTCACCCCTCCACTTT

V: TRBV5-1
size: NA
D: TRBD2
J: TRBJ2-3
CDR3: CASSPAGGDTQYF
DNA: TGCGCCAGCAGCCCCGCGGGGGGAGATACGCAGTATTTT

V: TRBV6-6
size: NA
D: TRBD1
J: TRBJ1-3
CDR3: CASSYRTGTGNTIYF
DNA: TGTGCCAGCAGTTACCGGACAGGAACTGGAAACACCATATATTTT

V: TRBV30
size: NA
D: TRBD2
J: TRBJ2-7
CDR3: CAWRLAGNSYEQYF
DNA: TGTGCCTGGAGGCTAGCGGGAAACTCCTACGAGCAGTACTTC

V: TRBV15
size: NA
D: NA
J: TRBJ2-6
CDR3: CATSRFSFSGANVLTF
DNA: TGTGCCACCAGCAGATTCTCATTCTCTGGGGCCAACGTCCTGACTTTC

V: TRBV4-3
size: many
D: TRBD2
J: TRBJ2-7
CDR3: CASSQSTSGFYEQYF
DNA: TGCGCCAGCAGCCAGTCGACTAGCGGGTTCTACGAGCAGTACTTC

V: TRBV2
size: NA
D: NA
J: TRBJ2-6
CDR3: CASCYQGSGANVLTF
DNA: TGTGCCAGCTGCTACCAGGGCTCTGGGGCCAACGTCCTGACTTTC

V: TRBV27
size: NA
D: TRBD1
J: TRBJ2-5
CDR3: CASSEQGGKETQYF
DNA: TGTGCCAGCAGCGAACAGGGGGGAAAAGAGACCCAGTACTTC

V: TRBV23-1
size: NA
D: TRBD1
J: TRBJ2-7
CDR3: CASSQGRGKSYEQYF
DNA: TGCGCCAGCAGTCAGGGCAGGGGGAAGTCCTACGAGCAGTACTTC

V: TRBV19
size: NA
D: NA
J: TRBJ1-5
CDR3: CASSFPGNIRNQPQHF
DNA: TGTGCCAGTAGTTTCCCGGGTAATATTCGCAATCAGCCCCAGCATTTT

V: TRBV18
size: NA
D: TRBD1
J: TRBJ2-7
CDR3: CASSPPRRTGTHEQYF
DNA: TGTGCCAGCTCACCACCCCGGAGGACAGGGACCCACGAGCAGTACTTC

V: TRBV10-3
size: NA
D: NA
J: TRBJ2-7
CDR3: CASGGVSYEQYF
DNA: TGTGCCTCAGGAGGGGTCTCCTACGAGCAGTACTTC

V: TRBV29-1
size: NA
D: TRBD2
J: TRBJ2-7
CDR3: CSVTFFSGIHEQYF
DNA: TGCAGCGTTACGTTCTTTAGCGGGATCCACGAGCAGTACTTC

V: TRBV29-1
size: NA
D: TRBD2
J: TRBJ2-3
CDR3: CSTRSSSGSTDTQYF
DNA: TGCAGCACCCGCTCCTCTAGCGGTAGCACAGATACGCAGTATTTT

V: TRBV5-1
size: NA
D: NA
J: TRBJ2-6
CDR3: CASSLEVSGANVLTF
DNA: TGCGCCAGCAGCTTGGAGGTCTCTGGGGCCAACGTCCTGACTTTC

V: TRBV27
size: NA
D: NA
J: TRBJ1-3
CDR3: CASSLGGRGNTIYF
DNA: TGTGCCAGCAGTTTGGGCGGACGTGGAAACACCATATATTTT

V: TRBV7-2
size: NA
D: NA
J: TRBJ2-6
CDR3: CASSLGRTGANVLTF
DNA: TGTGCCAGCAGCTTAGGGAGGACTGGGGCCAACGTCCTGACTTTC

V: TRBV6-1
size: few
D: NA
J: TRBJ1-2
CDR3: CASSLGYGYTF
DNA: TGTGCCAGCAGCTTGGGGTATGGCTACACCTTC

V: TRBV7-3
size: once
D: NA
J: TRBJ2-1
CDR3: CASSLRGRSSYNEQFF
DNA: TGTGCCAGCAGCTTACGGGGCCGGAGCTCCTACAATGAGCAGTTCTTC

V: TRBV7-3
size: NA
D: NA
J: TRBJ2-1
CDR3: CASSQKWGNEQFF
DNA: TGTGCCAGCAGCCAAAAGTGGGGGAATGAGCAGTTCTTC

V: TRBV27
size: medium-sized
D: NA
J: TRBJ1-3
CDR3: CASSLSFSGNTIYF
DNA: TGTGCCAGCAGTTTATCCTTCTCTGGAAACACCATATATTTT

V: TRBV10-1
size: NA
D: NA
J: TRBJ2-2
CDR3: CASSEGSGELFF
DNA: TGCGCCAGCAGTGAGGGTTCCGGGGAGCTGTTTTTT

V: TRBV10-3
size: NA
D: TRBD1
J: TRBJ2-7
CDR3: CAIRLTGGHEQYF
DNA: TGTGCCATCAGACTGACAGGGGGACACGAGCAGTACTTC

V: TRBV6-5
size: NA
D: NA
J: TRBJ1-2
CDR3: CASSYVGSYGYTF
DNA: TGTGCCAGCAGTTACGTGGGAAGCTATGGCTACACCTTC

V: TRBV29-1
size: once
D: TRBD2
J: TRBJ2-1
CDR3: CSVDLAGASEQFF
DNA: TGCAGCGTTGACCTAGCGGGAGCGAGTGAGCAGTTCTTC

V: TRBV5-6
size: NA
D: NA
J: TRBJ2-3
CDR3: CASSRLGTGITDTQYF
DNA: TGTGCCAGCAGCCGCCTGGGGACTGGGATCACAGATACGCAGTATTTT

V: TRBV6-1
size: NA
D: NA
J: TRBJ2-1
CDR3: CASSEGGLYEQFF
DNA: TGTGCCAGCAGTGAAGGGGGTCTTTATGAGCAGTTCTTC